One sample yielded the 5 T cell receptor beta chains listed below, sequenced in a study of shared clonotypes between healthy human individuals. TCRdb's table, derived via immunoSEQ multiplex PCR, lists solely in-frame clones and lacks some. The sample lists roughly 640,000 clones, almost 97% occurring once. Material: naive CD4+ T cells sorted from blood. Subset here: CD45RA+ positively selected. These receptors came from a woman in her twenties or thirties in good health.

This chain uses TRBV20-1 with TRBJ2-1; D call uncertain. This CDR3 is built from 11 residues. Germline lookup yields CDR1 DFQATT and CDR2 SNEGSKA (reference sequence). Trimming shortened V by 3 bases and J by 7 bases, and 7 bases separated the two germline ends. DNA for the CDR3: TGCAGTGCTAGCAGACCAAATGAGCAGTTCTTC. Translating gives CSASRPNEQFF.

The J gene is TRBJ1-1, the V gene TRBV6-5; perhaps TRBD1 as D (6 bases). From germline, CDR1 is MNHEY and CDR2 SVGAGI. The CDR3 spans 11 residues. Trimming left V 4 bases short and J 8 bases short, with 8 bases between. The CDR3 nucleotides are TGTGCCAGCAGTTCAACAGGGGAAGCTTTCTTT. This codes for CASSSTGEAFF.

The chain joins TRBV4-1 to TRBJ2-5; tentatively, D is TRBD2 (6 bases). Germline V lookup: CDR1 MGHRA, CDR2 YSYEKL. The CDR3 runs to 15 residues. The germline V and J ends were trimmed by 1 base and 5 bases, with 14 bases remaining between them. The CDR3 loop is CASSQAGGTRETQYF. CDR3 bases: TGCGCCAGCAGCCAAGCAGGAGGGACGCGGGAGACCCAGTACTTC.

The rearrangement joins TRBV2 to TRBJ2-2; D is unresolved. The CDR3 loop spans 11 amino acids. Germline V lookup: CDR1 SNHLY, CDR2 FYNNEI. V lost 3 bases to trimming and J lost 7 bases, with 3 bases between them. The CDR3 spells CASSEGGELFF. Here the CDR3 DNA reads TGTGCCAGCAGTGAGGGCGGGGAGCTGTTTTTT.

The V call is TRBV27, the J call TRBJ1-1, with 8 nucleotides matching TRBD1. The CDR3 covers 14 residues. CDR1 is MNHEY, CDR2 SMNVEV, per germline (reference sequence). V lost 7 bases and J lost 11; bases outside the gene matches: 15. CDR3 residues: CASTTVPETGVAFF. CDR3 nucleotide sequence: TGTGCCAGCACCACCGTCCCGGAGACAGGGGTCGCTTTCTTT.